Below, 15 T cell receptor beta chains from the same sample are listed, as sequenced in a study of shared T cell receptors in the human thymus. The assay was immunoSEQ multiplex PCR, and TCRdb's table has in-frame clones only and misses some. Among 500,000 to 550,000 clones, 75% to 80% were seen once, and the ten largest hold about 0.013%. These same data were also listed under a study on human thymus T cells.

Sequencing input: thymocytes. These receptors came from a boy under two years old with a congenital heart defect.

The chain recombines TRBV9 with TRBJ2-5; 12 nucleotides agree with TRBD2. The J call is doubtful: the DNA matches TRBJ2-7 better. Per the germline V gene, CDR1 is SGDLS and CDR2 is YYNGEE. CDR3 length: 15 amino acids. CDR3 nucleotide sequence: TGTGCCAGCAGCGGGACTAGCGGGACCTCCTACGAGCAGTACTTC. This codes for CASSGTSGTSYEQYF.

The chain couples TRBV19 to TRBJ1-1; D perhaps matches TRBD1 (6 bases). This CDR3 comprises 14 residues. Germline CDR1 reads LNHDA; CDR2 reads SQIVND (reference sequence). Trimming cost V 5 bases and J 4 bases, with 14 bases left between them. The CDR3 DNA reads as TGTGCCAGTAGTCCCCAAACAGGGATCACTGAAGCTTTCTTT. Its translation is CASSPQTGITEAFF.

The V call is TRBV5-1, the J call TRBJ2-1, with TRBD2 identical over 9 bases. V shed 4 bases and J 0 bases; nucleotides not matched to a gene: 2. The CDR3 runs to 15 residues. Germline CDR1 is SGHRS and CDR2 is YFSETQ. The CDR3 sequence: CASSRTSDSYNEQFF. In DNA form, the CDR3 reads TGCGCCAGCAGCAGGACTAGCGACTCCTACAATGAGCAGTTCTTC.

The chain couples TRBV28 to TRBJ2-7, with D possibly matching TRBD2 (7 bases). Trimming took 6 bases from V and 6 from J, leaving 24 bases between them. Germline V gene data show CDR1 as MDHEN and CDR2 as SYDVKM. This CDR3 region has 16 residues. As DNA, the CDR3 is TGTGCCAGCAGCCGAGGGGGGGCGCGAATCTGGTGCGAGCAGTACTTC. The encoded protein is CASSRGGARIWCEQYF.

The J gene is TRBJ2-2, the V gene TRBV4-3; 9 nucleotides line up with TRBD1. J was trimmed by 4 bases and V by 1 base; bases with no gene match: 1. CDR3 length: 15 residues. CDR1 is LGHNA and CDR2 is YSLEER in the germline V gene. CDR3 residues: CASSQATGGTGELFF. The DNA for the CDR3 is TGCGCCAGCAGCCAAGCGACAGGGGGCACCGGGGAGCTGTTTTTT.

V is TRBV11-3 and J is TRBJ2-3, with TRBD2 identical over 10 bases. Germline trimming cut 3 bases from V and 0 bases from J; bases unmatched to any gene: 3. Germline V gene sequence: CDR1 SGHNT, CDR2 YENEEA. This CDR3 has 16 residues. CDR3 residues: CASSFRAGGSTDTQYF. CDR3 DNA: TGTGCCAGCAGCTTCCGAGCGGGGGGGAGCACAGATACGCAGTATTTT.

The chain is built from TRBV27 and TRBJ1-2, with 7 bases identical to TRBD1. Germline values: CDR1 MNHEY, CDR2 SMNVEV (reference sequence). The CDR3 runs 16 residues. With 6 bases clipped from V and 2 bases from J, the junction kept 12 bases outside the gene matches. CDR3 region: CASSIAPRGNNYGYTF. In nucleotides, the CDR3 is TGTGCCAGCAGCATCGCGCCCAGGGGGAACAACTATGGCTACACCTTC.

The rearrangement joins TRBV7-9 to TRBJ2-2; 7 nucleotides line up with TRBD2. Germline CDR1 is SEHNR and CDR2 is FQNEAQ (reference sequence). Trimming at V came to 6 bases and at J to 6 bases, leaving 13 bases not matched to a gene. This CDR3 is built from 16 residues. CDR3 sequence reads: CASSQPWAGEAGELFF. Here the CDR3 DNA reads TGTGCCAGCAGTCAGCCCTGGGCGGGGGAGGCCGGGGAGCTGTTTTTT. The full variable domain, rest sourced from reference TRBV7-9 and TRBJ2-2, is DTGVSQNPRHKITKRGQNVTFRCDPISEHNRLYWYRQTLGQGPEFLTYFQNEAQLEKSRLLSDRFSAERPKGSFSTLEIQRTEQGDSAMYLCASSQPWAGEAGELFFGEGSRLTVL.

This clone appeared a single time. V and J are TRBV11-2 and TRBJ2-7; 7 positions match TRBD2. The CDR3 sequence is 15 residues long. V lost 6 bases, J lost 2 bases, and 10 bases stayed unmatched. Germline V lookup: CDR1 SGHAT, CDR2 FQNNGV. CDR3 DNA sequence: TGTGCCAGCAGACAGATGGCTAGCGGTACCTACGAGCAGTACTTC. This gives the protein CASRQMASGTYEQYF.

The genes are TRBV2 and TRBJ2-1; TRBD2 agrees at 11 bases. The V segment lost 6 bases and the J segment 7 bases; nucleotides outside the gene matches: 14. Germline CDR1 and CDR2: SNHLY and FYNNEI. CDR3 length equals 17 residues. The DNA for the CDR3 is TGTGCCAGCAGCTCCCCGGGACTAGCGGACCCTAGGAATGAGCAGTTCTTC. This codes for CASSSPGLADPRNEQFF.

This clone occurred a few times. The chain combines TRBV14 with TRBJ2-7; D might be TRBD1 (5 bases). V was pared by 0 bases and J by 1 base, with 10 bases between. CDR3 size: 15 residues. Germline V gene sequence: CDR1 SGHDN, CDR2 FVKESK. CDR3 in amino acids: CASSQDKTESYEQYF. CDR3 bases: TGTGCCAGCAGCCAAGATAAGACAGAATCCTACGAGCAGTACTTC.

The chain recombines TRBV4-1 with TRBJ2-5, with a possible D match to TRBD2 (5 bases). TRBJ2-7 explains the end of the DNA better; the J call may be wrong. The length of the CDR3 is 15 residues. Germline CDR1 MGHRA, CDR2 YSYEKL. CDR3 residues: CASSQDYLATYEQYF. CDR3 coding DNA: TGCGCCAGCAGCCAAGATTACCTAGCTACCTACGAGCAGTACTTC.

This clone was seen only a few times. The chain couples TRBV5-8 to TRBJ2-7; possible D gene TRBD2, 6 bases. The CDR3 is 12 amino acids. V shed 2 bases and J shed 5 bases, with 8 bases lying between them. CDR1 and CDR2 (germline): SGHTS, YDEGEE. The CDR3 nucleotides read TGTGCCAGCAGCTTCCCGGGGGACGAGCAGTACTTC. This encodes CASSFPGDEQYF.

CDR3 amino acids: CASSQDAPSLTSFSYEQYF. The CDR3 DNA sequence: TGCGCCAGCAGCCAAGATGCCCCCTCCTTAACTAGCTTCTCCTACGAGCAGTACTTC. The chain recombines TRBV4-3 with TRBJ2-7, with D possibly TRBD2 on 6 matching bases. Germline CDR1 reads LGHNA; CDR2 reads YSLEER. V was shortened by 0 bases and J by 0 bases, with 21 bases between the two germline ends. CDR3 length equals 19 residues.

V and J are TRBV4-3 and TRBJ1-2; D call uncertain. This CDR3 has 17 amino acids. Trimming removed 2 bases from V and 4 bases from J, with 20 bases in between. Germline CDR1 reads LGHNA; CDR2 reads YSLEER. The CDR3 is CASSQLVDEGLLYGYTF. DNA of the CDR3: TGCGCCAGCAGCCAATTGGTCGACGAGGGCCTCCTCTATGGCTACACCTTC.